A selection of T cell receptor beta chains follows, all from one sample in a study of T cell changes during pregnancy in multiple sclerosis. The table came from immunoSEQ multiplex PCR; TCRdb's copy has only in-frame clones and leaves some out. The sample holds 40,000 to 60,000 clones, 75% to 90% seen once. Sequenced here: peripheral blood, sampled in the first trimester of pregnancy. Receptors were obtained from a female donor in good health, enrolled as a control in a pregnancy study. CDR3s include the opening cysteine and the closing phenylalanine or tryptophan. The D gene is left open where the match is weak. Clone size appears in some rows only: once, few, many, or a class for an expanded clone.

-	TRBV7-2	-	TRBJ1-1	TGTGCCAGCAGCCCCGGGGTGAGGAACACTGAAGCTTTCTTT	CASSPGVRNTEAFF
TRBD1	TRBV2	-	TRBJ1-1	TGTGCCAGCAGTGAAGCGCTGACAGGGGATAACACTGAAGCTTTCTTT	CASSEALTGDNTEAFF
-	TRBV10-3	-	TRBJ1-2	TGTGCCATCAGAAAAGGCGGTCAGGGAATAGAAGGCTACACCTTC	CAIRKGGQGIEGYTF
TRBD1	TRBV11-2	-	TRBJ1-6	TGTGCCAGCAGATTTACCGGGACAGGGGATTCCCTCCACTTT	CASRFTGTGDSLHF
TRBD1	TRBV7-8	-	TRBJ2-7	TGTGCCAGCGGCTTGTGGGACAGAGCCTACGAGCAGTACTTC	CASGLWDRAYEQYF
TRBD1	TRBV2	-	TRBJ2-1	TGTGCCAGCAGTGAAAATGAGGGACAGGGGAGGTATGAGCAGTTCTTC	CASSENEGQGRYEQFF
-	TRBV30	-	TRBJ1-6	TGTGCCTACCAGGGGAGCTCCTATAATTCACCCCTCCACTTT	CAYQGSSYNSPLHF
TRBD2	TRBV29-1	-	TRBJ2-2	TGCAGCGTTGACGGCGGGAGGGGAACCGGGGAGCTGTTTTTT	CSVDGGRGTGELFF
TRBD2	TRBV6-6	-	TRBJ2-3	TGTGCCAGCAGTTACTCGGTACTAGCGGGAGGAGATACGCAGTATTTT	CASSYSVLAGGDTQYF
-	TRBV6-5	-	TRBJ1-2	TGTGCCAGCACCAAAGGGACTGACTATGGCTACACCTTC	CASTKGTDYGYTF
TRBD2	TRBV5-4	-	TRBJ2-1	TGTGCCAGCAGCTTCGGACTAGCGGGGTACAATGAGCAGTTCTTC	CASSFGLAGYNEQFF
-	TRBV28	once	TRBJ2-5	TGTGCCAGCAGTTTATACTCTAACAGTGCGGAGACCCAGTACTTC	CASSLYSNSAETQYF